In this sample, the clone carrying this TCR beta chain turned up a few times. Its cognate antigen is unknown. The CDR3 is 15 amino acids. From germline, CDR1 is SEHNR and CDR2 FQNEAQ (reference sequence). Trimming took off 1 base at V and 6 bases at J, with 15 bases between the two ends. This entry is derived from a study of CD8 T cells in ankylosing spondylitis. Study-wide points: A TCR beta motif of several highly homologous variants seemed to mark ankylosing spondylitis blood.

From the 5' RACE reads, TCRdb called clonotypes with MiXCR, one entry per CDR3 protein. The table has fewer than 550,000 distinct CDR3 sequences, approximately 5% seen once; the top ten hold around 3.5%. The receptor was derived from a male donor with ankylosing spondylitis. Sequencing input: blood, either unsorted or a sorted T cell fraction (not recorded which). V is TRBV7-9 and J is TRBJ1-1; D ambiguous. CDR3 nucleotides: TGTGCCAGCAGCTTAGGGGGTGGGGTTGTCGCTGAAGCTTTCTTT. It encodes CASSLGGGVVAEAFF.